These 26 T cell receptor beta chains originate from one sample sequenced in a study of blood T cell repertoires in COVID-19 (TCRdb year 2020). Library creation used the immunoSEQ multiplex PCR assay. Held by TCRdb, this immuneACCESS table contains in-frame sequences only and omits some clones. Under half of the omission traces to an unresolved V gene where checked; the cause of the rest is unknown. A total of hundreds of thousands of clones appear in this sample, roughly 88% of them only once. The ten largest clones represent about 8.6% of the sample. The source material was peripheral blood. These receptors originate from a young man with active or convalescent COVID-19.

V and J are TRBV19 and TRBJ1-1, with D possibly TRBD1 on 5 matching bases. V lost 3 bases and J lost 1, with 21 bases in between. Germline V gene data show CDR1 as LNHDA and CDR2 as SQIVND (reference sequence). CDR3 size: 18 residues. The DNA of the CDR3 is TGTGCCAGTAGTATGAGGAAAATTATTCGACAGACGAACACTGAAGCTTTCTTT. Translating it yields CASSMRKIIRQTNTEAFF.

J is TRBJ1-6 and V is TRBV2; no clear D gene. Germline-derived CDR1 and CDR2 are SNHLY and FYNNEI. The CDR3 totals 13 residues. Trimming removed 7 bases from V and 9 bases from J, with 13 bases in between. DNA for the CDR3: TGTGCCAGCACGTGGGAGCAACGTTCACCCCTCCACTTT. Its translation: CASTWEQRSPLHF.

This chain uses TRBV24-1 with TRBJ2-1; 8 nucleotides align to TRBD2. This CDR3 comprises 13 residues. J gave up 6 bases and V 9 bases, and 6 bases lay outside the gene matches. CDR1 is KGHDR, CDR2 SFDVKD, per germline. The CDR3 sequence is CATSGGARNEQFF. The CDR3 DNA sequence: TGTGCCACCTCGGGGGGGGCCCGCAATGAGCAGTTCTTC.

This chain connects TRBV10-3 to TRBJ1-1; no firm D call. Germline CDR1 is ENHRY and CDR2 is SYGVKD. The CDR3 covers 20 residues. Trimming pared 3 bases from V and 2 bases from J, leaving 28 bases between. The CDR3 nucleotides read TGTGCCATCAGTGAAGGTGGGGTAGCGACCCAGAGCCATATTAACACTGAAGCTTTCTTT. Its translation: CAISEGGVATQSHINTEAFF.

The V call is TRBV18, the J call TRBJ1-3; D is undetermined. Trimming left V 1 base short and J 2 bases short, with 9 bases between. Germline V gene lookup returns CDR1 KGHSH and CDR2 LQKENI. This CDR3 is 15 amino acids long. CDR3 in DNA: TGTGCCAGCTCACCACGGCGGGAAACTGGAAACACCATATATTTT. Amino acids: CASSPRRETGNTIYF.

J is TRBJ1-1 and V is TRBV6-5, with unresolved D. Between the trimmed V and J ends, which lost 4 bases and 1 base, there was a span of 10 bases. Germline lookup yields CDR1 MNHEY and CDR2 SVGAGI. The CDR3 extends over 14 amino acids. CDR3 sequence: CASSWRGGNTEAFF. Written as DNA, the CDR3 is TGTGCCAGCAGTTGGCGGGGAGGGAACACTGAAGCTTTCTTT.

V gene TRBV21-1 combines with J gene TRBJ2-1; the D call of TRBD2 is as the table states it, not checked on the DNA. TRBV21-1 is a pseudogene locus. This CDR3 has 16 amino acids. The CDR3 loop reads CASSKGTDCLSNEQFF. The CDR3 nucleotides read TGTGCCAGCAGCAAAGGGACGGACTGCCTGAGCAATGAGCAGTTCTTC.

This clone was counted ten times or more. V is TRBV5-8 and J is TRBJ1-4, with 7 bases lining up with TRBD1. CDR3 length equals 16 residues. Germline CDR1 and CDR2: SGHTS and YDEGEE. Germline trimming cut 0 bases from V and 2 bases from J; bases unmatched to any gene: 4. This chain's CDR3 is CASSLGQGVTNEKLFF. DNA for the CDR3: TGTGCCAGCAGCTTGGGCCAGGGGGTGACTAATGAAAAACTGTTTTTT.

This clone has just one count. The chain employs TRBV24-1 and TRBJ2-3; TRBD1 agrees at 8 bases. This CDR3 is built from 14 residues. Germline V gene lookup returns CDR1 KGHDR and CDR2 SFDVKD. The ends lost 9 bases at V and 1 base at J; junction bases unmatched: 5. The CDR3 nucleotides read TGTGCCACCTCGATGGGACAGGGCACAGATACGCAGTATTTT. Amino acids: CATSMGQGTDTQYF.

The chain combines TRBV10-2 with TRBJ2-1; D might be TRBD1 (5 bases). CDR3 length equals 14 residues. CDR1 WSHSY and CDR2 SAAADI come from the germline V gene. V dropped 6 bases and J dropped 4 bases, with 13 bases sitting between them. The CDR3 protein is CASRERTLYNEQFF. The DNA of the CDR3 is TGCGCCAGCAGAGAAAGGACACTATACAATGAGCAGTTCTTC.

The chain carries TRBV11-2 and TRBJ1-2, with TRBD1 identical over 7 bases. There are 16 residues in the CDR3. The germline CDR1 and CDR2 sequences are SGHAT and FQNNGV. Trimming removed 4 bases from V and 0 bases from J; junction bases left unmatched: 8. In DNA form, the CDR3 reads TGTGCCAGCAGCTCGATAGGGGACAGAACTAACTATGGCTACACCTTC. Encoded protein: CASSSIGDRTNYGYTF. Looking up the rest from reference TRBV11-2 and TRBJ1-2 gives the full variable domain: EAGVAQSPRYKIIEKRQSVAFWCNPISGHATLYWYQQILGQGPKLLIQFQNNGVVDDSQLPKDRFSAERLKGVDSTLKIQPAKLEDSAVYLCASSSIGDRTNYGYTFGSGTRLTVV.

This rearrangement joins TRBV6-6 to TRBJ1-2, with 7 bases lining up with TRBD1. V lost 5 bases, J lost 4 bases, and 4 bases stayed unmatched. The germline V gene has CDR1 MNHNY and CDR2 SVGAGI (reference sequence). The CDR3 consists of 13 residues. CDR3 bases: TGTGCCAGCAGTCAGGGACAGATCTATGGCTACACCTTC. It codes for CASSQGQIYGYTF.

V gene TRBV4-3 combines with J gene TRBJ2-5, with 8 positions matching TRBD1. Germline CDR1 and CDR2: LGHNA and YSLEER. The J segment lost 5 bases and the V segment lost 3 bases, leaving 5 bases of the junction unmatched. The CDR3 is 14 amino acids. The CDR3 DNA reads as TGCGCCAGCAGCCAGACAGGGGAGAGGGAGACCCAGTACTTC. Translated, it gives CASSQTGERETQYF.

This clone occurred a few times. J is TRBJ1-1 and V is TRBV6-5; D remains unclear. The CDR3 spans 14 residues. The germline V gene encodes CDR1 MNHEY and CDR2 SVGAGI. With 0 bases removed from V and 4 bases from J, the gap between germline ends came to 9 bases. This CDR3 reads CASSYSTLGTEAFF. The CDR3 DNA reads TGTGCCAGCAGTTACTCGACTCTGGGCACTGAAGCTTTCTTT.

The count of this clone is one. The rearrangement joins TRBV9 to TRBJ2-1, with 10 nucleotides matching TRBD2. The germline V gene encodes CDR1 SGDLS and CDR2 YYNGEE. The CDR3 contains 16 residues. The trim removed 4 bases at V and 0 bases at J, leaving 4 bases unmatched. The DNA of the CDR3 is TGTGCCAGCAGCCCTACTAGCGGGGCCTCCTACAATGAGCAGTTCTTC. Translating gives CASSPTSGASYNEQFF.

The chain links TRBV10-2 to TRBJ1-2; weak D call: TRBD1 (5 bases). Germline lookup yields CDR1 WSHSY and CDR2 SAAADI. This CDR3 is built from 14 residues. Trimming took off 10 bases at V and 2 bases at J, with 17 bases between the two ends. This chain's CDR3 is CATYAEGENYGYTF. CDR3 nucleotide sequence: TGCGCCACCTATGCAGAAGGGGAAAACTATGGCTACACCTTC.

V is TRBV7-6 and J is TRBJ1-6, with D uncertain. The ends were cut back, 1 base at V and 6 bases at J, with 7 bases in the middle. The length of the CDR3 is 14 residues. Germline CDR1 SGHVS, CDR2 FNYEAQ. CDR3 sequence: CASSLEPFNSPLHF. The CDR3 DNA is TGTGCCAGCAGCTTAGAGCCCTTTAATTCACCCCTCCACTTT. Filled out from reference TRBV7-6 and TRBJ1-6, the complete variable domain reads GAGVSQSPRYKVTKRGQDVALRCDPISGHVSLYWYRQALGQGPEFLTYFNYEAQQDKSGLPNDRFSAERPEGSISTLTIQRTEQRDSAMYRCASSLEPFNSPLHFGNGTRLTVT.

J is TRBJ1-4 and V is TRBV2; D possibly corresponds to TRBD1 (5 bases). This CDR3 has 12 amino acids. From germline, CDR1 is SNHLY and CDR2 FYNNEI. The V end was cut by 6 bases, the J end by 8 bases, with 10 bases between. The DNA of the CDR3 is TGTGCCAGCAGGGAGGGGCGCGAAAAACTGTTTTTT. Protein sequence: CASREGREKLFF.

The gene calls are TRBV5-6 and TRBJ1-5; TRBD1 matches at 8 bases. The CDR3 is made up of 18 amino acids. The V gene end was trimmed by 0 bases and the J gene end by 2 bases; junction bases not matched to a gene: 10. The germline V gene has CDR1 SGHDT and CDR2 YYEEEE. CDR3: CASSLASGAGGGNQPQHF. The DNA of the CDR3 is TGTGCCAGCAGCTTGGCCAGTGGGGCAGGGGGCGGCAATCAGCCCCAGCATTTT.

The chain uses TRBV18 and TRBJ2-7; 13 bases match TRBD2. The germline V gene encodes CDR1 KGHSH and CDR2 LQKENI. The CDR3 runs 15 residues. The ends lost 5 bases at V and 5 bases at J; junction bases unmatched: 6. The CDR3 sequence is CASSFGLAGAHEQYF. CDR3 coding DNA: TGTGCCAGCTCATTCGGACTAGCGGGGGCTCACGAGCAGTACTTC.

The chain joins TRBV12-5 to TRBJ2-2; 14 nucleotides line up with TRBD2. Losses at the gene ends were 2 bases for V and 0 bases for J; bases not matched to a gene: 5. The V gene's germline CDR1 is LGHNT and CDR2 FRNRAP. The CDR3 loop spans 19 amino acids. CDR3 residues: CASGLPGTSGGPNTGELFF. In DNA form, the CDR3 reads TGTGCTAGTGGTTTGCCAGGGACTAGCGGGGGCCCGAACACCGGGGAGCTGTTTTTT.

V is TRBV2 and J is TRBJ2-2; a weak D match, TRBD2 (6 bases). The CDR3 contains 13 residues. Germline V gives CDR1 SNHLY, CDR2 FYNNEI. V gave up 3 bases and J gave up 6 bases, with 8 bases separating them. The CDR3 nucleotides read TGTGCCAGCAGTGACACGGGGGCCGGGGAGCTGTTTTTT. Translation gives CASSDTGAGELFF.

The rearrangement links TRBV7-2 to TRBJ2-7, with 9 bases that match TRBD1. The germline V gene has CDR1 SGHTA and CDR2 FQGNSA. J lost 5 bases, V lost 5 bases, and 10 bases had no gene match. This CDR3 is built from 15 residues. Here the CDR3 DNA reads TGTGCCAGCAGCGCAAACAGGGGGCTCTTCCACGAGCAGTACTTC. Encoded protein: CASSANRGLFHEQYF.

The chain joins TRBV7-6 to TRBJ2-1, with no clear D. This CDR3 is built from 12 residues. Germline lookup yields CDR1 SGHVS and CDR2 FNYEAQ. The V gene lost 6 bases and the J gene lost 9 bases, with 12 bases spanning the gap. The CDR3 spells CASSHPPGEQFF. The CDR3 DNA reads as TGTGCCAGCAGTCATCCCCCGGGTGAGCAGTTCTTC.

With respect to this clone: Within the sample, other DNA sequences also encode this same CDR3. The chain uses TRBV7-2 and TRBJ1-1; D is uncertain. The CDR3 has 13 amino acids. Trimming left V 2 bases short and J 1 base short, with 5 bases between. CDR1 is SGHTA, CDR2 FQGNSA, per germline. The CDR3: CASSLSGNTEAFF. The CDR3 coding sequence is TGTGCCAGCAGCTTATCCGGGAACACTGAAGCTTTCTTT.

V usage is TRBV10-1 and J usage is TRBJ2-1; 8 bases align to TRBD1. V shed 0 bases and J 11 bases; nucleotides not matched to a gene: 9. CDR1 is WNHNN, CDR2 SYGVQD, per germline (reference sequence). The CDR3 covers 15 residues. In DNA form, the CDR3 reads TGCGCCAGCAGTGAGTCCCCCAGGGGGCCCTTTAAGCAGTTCTTC. Translation: CASSESPRGPFKQFF.